A single sample is the source of the 31 T cell receptor beta chains below, sequenced in a study of cytomegalovirus exposure and HLA in healthy donors. Both 60 Vbeta primers and 13 Jbeta primers went into the PCR. Data came from immunoSEQ multiplex PCR; TCRdb stores just in-frame clones and leaves some out. The data contain around 110,000 clones, about 74% of them singletons. The sample was PBMCs. The receptors here all came from a man younger than 45 in good health and CMV-seropositive.

This clone is termed medium-sized. In the same sample, other DNA sequences code for this CDR3. This rearrangement joins TRBV5-6 to TRBJ2-2; 10 bases are shared with TRBD2. With V trimmed by 5 bases and J by 6 bases, 7 bases remained unmatched. CDR3 length equals 15 residues. Germline V CDR1 and CDR2: SGHDT, YYEEEE. DNA of the CDR3: TGTGCCAGCAGTCGTACTAGCGGGGATCCCGGGGAGCTGTTTTTT. Residues: CASSRTSGDPGELFF.

About this clone: The germline gene is not matched at one end of the junction; a read error may be the cause. The chain couples TRBV28 to TRBJ1-5; D is uncertain. The CDR3 is made up of 19 amino acids. The germline gives CDR1 MDHEN, CDR2 SYDVKM. Here the CDR3 DNA reads TGTGCCAGCAGGCCCCGAAAGCTACCCCCCCTTAATAGCGATCAGCCCCAGCATTTT. Protein product: CASRPRKLPPLNSDQPQHF.

The rearrangement links TRBV6-4 to TRBJ1-6; no clear D. Trimming removed 2 bases from V and 11 bases from J, with 16 bases in between. There are 15 residues in the CDR3. From germline, CDR1 is MRHNA and CDR2 SNTAGT. The CDR3 is CASSDPQSPEPPLHF. CDR3 in DNA: TGTGCCAGCAGTGACCCACAGAGCCCTGAGCCACCCCTCCACTTT.

This clone was detected only once. The rearrangement links TRBV7-2 to TRBJ1-3; D unresolved. The J call may be faulty, since TRBJ2-2 better matches the DNA end. Germline CDR1 is SGHTA and CDR2 is FQGNSA. There are 16 residues in the CDR3. This CDR3 reads CASSNGPRINTGELFF. The CDR3 nucleotides are TGTGCCAGCAGTAATGGGCCTCGGATTAACACCGGGGAGCTGTTTTTT.

Here the CDR3 DNA reads TGTGCCAGCAGCCAGAGACAGGTACGCTCCTACGAGCAGTACTTC. This translates into CASSQRQVRSYEQYF. The V gene is TRBV16, the J gene TRBJ2-7; the D gene is possibly TRBD1 (6 bases). Per germline, CDR1 KGHSY and CDR2 FQNENV. V dropped 3 bases and J dropped 0 bases, with 12 bases sitting between them. This CDR3 contains 15 residues.

This clone was seen once. The V gene is TRBV6-5, the J gene TRBJ1-2; tentative D call: TRBD1 (5 bases). CDR1 is MNHEY and CDR2 is SVGAGI in the germline V gene. The CDR3 is 14 amino acids. Between the trimmed V and J ends, which lost 5 bases and 5 bases, there was a span of 15 bases. CDR3 protein: CASSVTGFRYGYTF. The CDR3 DNA reads as TGTGCCAGCAGTGTAACAGGATTCCGATATGGCTACACCTTC.

The chain combines TRBV9 with TRBJ2-3, with TRBD2 identical over 10 bases. Germline-derived CDR1 and CDR2 are SGDLS and YYNGEE. V trimming: 0 bases; J trimming: 3 bases; junction bases outside the gene matches: 4. CDR3 length: 16 residues. Written as DNA, the CDR3 is TGTGCCAGCAGCGTAGGGACTAGCGGAGATACAGATACGCAGTATTTT. The encoded protein is CASSVGTSGDTDTQYF. Full variable domain (missing parts from reference TRBV9 and TRBJ2-3): DSGVTQTPKHLITATGQRVTLRCSPRSGDLSVYWYQQSLDQGLQFLIQYYNGEERAKGNILERFSAQQFPDLHSELNLSSLELGDSALYFCASSVGTSGDTDTQYFGPGTRLTVL.

This clone was seen only a few times. The gene calls are TRBV10-3 and TRBJ2-7, with a tentative D call TRBD2 (7 bases). The V end was cut by 4 bases, the J end by 6 bases, with 19 bases between. CDR1 and CDR2 (germline): ENHRY, SYGVKD. The CDR3 sequence is 15 residues long. CDR3 region: CAISGALGGGREQYF. The DNA for the CDR3 is TGTGCCATCAGTGGGGCTCTGGGGGGGGGCCGCGAGCAGTACTTC.

The chain combines TRBV29-1 with TRBJ2-5; 12 bases align to TRBD2. The CDR3 length is 17 residues. Germline values: CDR1 SQVTM, CDR2 ANQGSEA. V was pared by 6 bases and J by 2 bases, with 13 bases of the junction left unmatched. CDR3: CSVGALTSGGYQETQYF. Here the CDR3 DNA reads TGCAGCGTGGGGGCTTTGACTAGCGGGGGCTATCAAGAGACCCAGTACTTC.

The rearrangement links TRBV5-4 to TRBJ2-4; the D gene is possibly TRBD2 (6 bases). CDR3 length: 13 amino acids. V shed 5 bases and J shed 5 bases, with 11 bases lying between them. From germline, CDR1 is SGHNT and CDR2 YYREEE (reference sequence). The CDR3 is CASSLGGENIQYF. As DNA, the CDR3 is TGTGCCAGCAGTCTGGGGGGTGAAAACATTCAGTACTTC.

The rearrangement links TRBV28 to TRBJ2-5; weak D call: TRBD1 (5 bases). The V end was cut by 2 bases, the J end by 3 bases, with 10 bases between. CDR1 is MDHEN, CDR2 SYDVKM, per germline. The length of the CDR3 is 14 residues. CDR3 sequence (DNA): TGTGCCAGCAGTTTAGTGACAGCTAAAGAGACCCAGTACTTC. This gives the protein CASSLVTAKETQYF.

This clone has more than one count but fewer than ten. The chain combines TRBV19 with TRBJ2-1, with 9 bases identical to TRBD1. Germline lookup yields CDR1 LNHDA and CDR2 SQIVND (reference sequence). V gave up 3 bases and J gave up 6 bases; unmatched junction bases: 9. This CDR3 comprises 16 residues. The CDR3 sequence: CASSISGQGTSNEQFF. The CDR3 nucleotides are TGTGCCAGTAGTATCTCCGGACAGGGGACGTCCAATGAGCAGTTCTTC. The entire variable domain, with the rest obtained from reference TRBV19 and TRBJ2-1, is as follows: DGGITQSPKYLFRKEGQNVTLSCEQNLNHDAMYWYRQDPGQGLRLIYYSQIVNDFQKGDIAEGYSVSREKKESFPLTVTSAQKNPTAFYLCASSISGQGTSNEQFFGPGTRLTVL.

In its sample, this clone was seen many times. The rearrangement links TRBV7-2 to TRBJ2-7; TRBD1 might be the D (6 bases). This CDR3 region has 14 residues. Between the trimmed V and J ends, which lost 2 bases and 5 bases, there was a span of 13 bases. Germline lookup yields CDR1 SGHTA and CDR2 FQGNSA. CDR3 amino acids: CASSLPDSRNEQYF. Written as DNA, the CDR3 is TGTGCCAGCAGCTTACCGGACAGTCGCAACGAGCAGTACTTC.

The V gene is TRBV7-2, the J gene TRBJ1-2, with 7 bases matching TRBD1. Looked up from germline, CDR1 is SGHTA and CDR2 is FQGNSA. The CDR3 runs to 16 residues. The V segment lost 5 bases and the J segment 3 bases; nucleotides outside the gene matches: 12. CDR3 sequence: CASSHTRQGGYYGYTF. The CDR3 bases are TGTGCCAGCAGCCACACCCGACAGGGAGGTTACTATGGCTACACCTTC.

This clone was seen a handful of times. The rearrangement uses TRBV5-1 and TRBJ1-2, with D unresolved. V lost 4 bases to trimming and J lost 3 bases, with 10 bases between them. Germline CDR1 and CDR2: SGHRS and YFSETQ. This CDR3 region has 13 residues. The CDR3 region has the DNA TGCGCCAGCAGCGCCAGCGGGGACTATGGCTACACCTTC. Encoded protein: CASSASGDYGYTF.

The chain links TRBV28 to TRBJ1-5; 7 positions agree with TRBD1. The germline gives CDR1 MDHEN, CDR2 SYDVKM. The J segment lost 0 bases and the V segment lost 6 bases, leaving 5 bases of the junction unmatched. CDR3 length equals 15 residues. As DNA, the CDR3 is TGTGCCAGCAGGCCGGGACAGAATAGCAATCAGCCCCAGCATTTT. It yields the protein CASRPGQNSNQPQHF.

V usage is TRBV7-9 and J usage is TRBJ2-2; TRBD1 matches at 8 bases. The CDR3 spans 15 residues. The germline V gene encodes CDR1 SEHNR and CDR2 FQNEAQ (reference sequence). V was pared by 5 bases and J by 1 base, with 3 bases of the junction left unmatched. The CDR3 nucleotides read TGTGCCAGCAGCGCAGGGACAGGGAACACCGGGGAGCTGTTTTTT. Protein product: CASSAGTGNTGELFF.

The CDR3 reads CASSEGTNWDMNTEAFF. CDR3 DNA: TGCGCCAGCAGCGAAGGGACCAATTGGGACATGAACACTGAAGCTTTCTTT. The chain combines TRBV4-1 with TRBJ1-1; TRBD1 might be the D (6 bases). Germline V lookup: CDR1 MGHRA, CDR2 YSYEKL. The CDR3 is 17 residues long. V was cut by 5 bases and J by 0 bases, with 19 bases left in between.

J is TRBJ1-4 and V is TRBV2; maybe TRBD1 (6 bases). V was pared by 7 bases and J by 4 bases, with 25 bases between. Germline CDR1 is SNHLY and CDR2 is FYNNEI. The CDR3 sequence is 18 residues long. In DNA form, the CDR3 reads TGTGCCAGCAAGGGGGGGCCGCCTCCCTCGGTTGTTAATGAAAAACTGTTTTTT. It encodes CASKGGPPPSVVNEKLFF.

A few counts support this clone. The chain uses TRBV5-6 and TRBJ1-5; 10 nucleotides match TRBD1. Germline V gives CDR1 SGHDT, CDR2 YYEEEE. V lost 5 bases, J lost 3 bases, and 5 bases stayed unmatched. The CDR3 is 15 amino acids. In nucleotides, the CDR3 is TGTGCCAGCAGTTGGGGGACAGGGGACAATCAGCCCCAGCATTTT. Translating gives CASSWGTGDNQPQHF.

The chain uses TRBV19 and TRBJ1-2; D not resolved. CDR3 length equals 15 residues. The germline V gene has CDR1 LNHDA and CDR2 SQIVND (reference sequence). With 1 base removed from V and 1 base from J, the gap between germline ends came to 10 bases. The CDR3 bases are TGTGCCAGTAGTATAGTTCTTCGGGGTAACTATGGCTACACCTTC. This encodes CASSIVLRGNYGYTF. Complete variable domain (other parts from reference TRBV19 and TRBJ1-2): DGGITQSPKYLFRKEGQNVTLSCEQNLNHDAMYWYRQDPGQGLRLIYYSQIVNDFQKGDIAEGYSVSREKKESFPLTVTSAQKNPTAFYLCASSIVLRGNYGYTFGSGTRLTVV.

The chain has TRBV10-1 and TRBJ2-1, with 15 bases that match TRBD2. The junction had 3 bases not matched to a gene; V was cut back by 0 bases and J by 0 bases. CDR1 WNHNN and CDR2 SYGVQD come from the germline V gene (reference sequence). The CDR3 consists of 19 residues. The CDR3 DNA reads as TGCGCCAGCAGTGAGTCGGGACTAGCGGGGGGTAGCTCCTACAATGAGCAGTTCTTC. It encodes CASSESGLAGGSSYNEQFF.

This chain links TRBV7-2 with TRBJ2-5, with a weak D call TRBD1 (6 bases). Germline values: CDR1 SGHTA, CDR2 FQGNSA. The CDR3 sequence is 14 residues long. Trimming pared 4 bases from V and 1 base from J, leaving 10 bases between. CDR3 region: CASSSGQPQETQYF. As DNA, the CDR3 is TGTGCCAGCAGCTCCGGACAGCCCCAAGAGACCCAGTACTTC.

A note on this clone: One end of the junction fails to match germline, which may point to a read error. This sequence joins TRBV7-9 and TRBJ1-2, with unresolved D. The germline V gene encodes CDR1 SEHNR and CDR2 FQNEAQ (reference sequence). This CDR3 comprises 16 residues. The CDR3 loop reads CSSSPFEGAGFGGYTF. The CDR3 region has the DNA TGTTCCAGCAGCCCATTTGAGGGCGCGGGTTTTGGTGGCTACACCTTC.

This chain joins TRBV28 and TRBJ2-7; TRBD2 agrees at 13 bases. The V gene's germline CDR1 is MDHEN and CDR2 SYDVKM. This CDR3 is 14 amino acids long. Unmatched junction bases numbered 5, after V lost 6 bases and J lost 6 bases. CDR3 region: CASRPTSGGLEQYF. As DNA, the CDR3 is TGTGCCAGCAGACCGACTAGCGGGGGGCTCGAGCAGTACTTC.

This chain joins TRBV7-8 and TRBJ2-1, with D possibly being TRBD2 (5 bases). Germline V gives CDR1 SGHVS, CDR2 FQNEAQ. V lost 5 bases to trimming and J lost 6 bases, with 14 bases between them. The CDR3 is 14 amino acids. The CDR3, as DNA: TGTGCCAGCAGCCCCCCTCTAGCAGGCAATGAGCAGTTCTTC. Translated, it gives CASSPPLAGNEQFF.

V and J are TRBV4-2 and TRBJ2-2; TRBD2 is a possible D gene (5 bases). Germline V gene lookup returns CDR1 LGHNA and CDR2 YNFKEQ. This CDR3 is built from 15 residues. The germline V and J ends were trimmed by 2 bases and 6 bases, with 13 bases remaining between them. Written as DNA, the CDR3 is TGTGCCAGCAGCCAACAGCTAGCTGGTGCCGGGGAGCTGTTTTTT. It translates to CASSQQLAGAGELFF.

The rearrangement uses TRBV27 and TRBJ2-5, with D possibly being TRBD1 (5 bases). With the DNA end fitting TRBJ2-7 better, the J assignment may be wrong. This CDR3 spans 15 amino acids. Germline values: CDR1 MNHEY, CDR2 SMNVEV (reference sequence). DNA for the CDR3: TGTGCCAGCAGTTTAGACTCGAGGCAGGGCCACGAGCAGTACTTC. Its translation is CASSLDSRQGHEQYF.

The chain is built from TRBV27 and TRBJ2-2; no clear D gene. This CDR3 region has 16 residues. Germline values: CDR1 MNHEY, CDR2 SMNVEV (reference sequence). Trimming shortened V by 1 base and J by 6 bases, and 15 bases separated the two germline ends. CDR3 DNA: TGTGCCAGCAGTTTATTTGCGGTGCATGGTTCCGGGGAGCTGTTTTTT. This encodes CASSLFAVHGSGELFF.

This chain uses TRBV19 with TRBJ1-1, with D perhaps matching TRBD1 (5 bases). V lost 6 bases to trimming and J lost 4 bases, with 15 bases between them. The CDR3 is made up of 14 amino acids. CDR1 is LNHDA, CDR2 SQIVND, per germline (reference sequence). CDR3 nucleotides: TGTGCCAGTAGCCCGGGGGGAGGGGTCACTGAAGCTTTCTTT. As protein: CASSPGGGVTEAFF.

This clone was detected ten times or more. J is TRBJ1-6 and V is TRBV5-1, with 9 bases matching TRBD1. Germline-derived CDR1 and CDR2 are SGHRS and YFSETQ. The CDR3 covers 17 residues. Trimming removed 3 bases from V and 6 bases from J; junction bases left unmatched: 10. DNA for the CDR3: TGCGCCAGCAGCTACACACTGGACAGGGGAGGTAATTCACCCCTCCACTTT. Protein sequence: CASSYTLDRGGNSPLHF.